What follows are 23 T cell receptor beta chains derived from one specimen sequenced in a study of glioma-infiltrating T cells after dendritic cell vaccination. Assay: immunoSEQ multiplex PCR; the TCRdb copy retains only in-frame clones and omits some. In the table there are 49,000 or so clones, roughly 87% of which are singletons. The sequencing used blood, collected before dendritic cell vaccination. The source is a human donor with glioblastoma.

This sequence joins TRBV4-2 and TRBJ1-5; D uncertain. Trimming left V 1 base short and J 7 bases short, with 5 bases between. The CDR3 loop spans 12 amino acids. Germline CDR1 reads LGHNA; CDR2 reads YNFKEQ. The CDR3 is CASSQVRQPQHF. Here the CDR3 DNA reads TGTGCCAGCAGCCAAGTGAGGCAGCCCCAGCATTTT.

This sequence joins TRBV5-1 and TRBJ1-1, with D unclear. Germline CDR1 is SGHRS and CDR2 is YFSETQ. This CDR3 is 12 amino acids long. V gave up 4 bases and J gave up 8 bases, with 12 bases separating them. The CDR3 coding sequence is TGCGCCAGCAGCGAAGAGTTCGGGGAAGCTTTCTTT. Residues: CASSEEFGEAFF. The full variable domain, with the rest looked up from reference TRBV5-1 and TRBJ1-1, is KAGVTQTPRYLIKTRGQQVTLSCSPISGHRSVSWYQQTPGQGLQFLFEYFSETQRNKGNFPGRFSGRQFSNSRSEMNVSTLELGDSALYLCASSEEFGEAFFGQGTRLTVV.

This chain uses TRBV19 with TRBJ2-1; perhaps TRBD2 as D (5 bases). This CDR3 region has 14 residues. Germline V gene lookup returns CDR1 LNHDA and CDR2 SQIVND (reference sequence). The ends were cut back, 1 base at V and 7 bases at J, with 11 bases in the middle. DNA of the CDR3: TGTGCCAGTAGTATAGTAGGGAGTCCGAATGAGCAGTTCTTC. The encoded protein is CASSIVGSPNEQFF.

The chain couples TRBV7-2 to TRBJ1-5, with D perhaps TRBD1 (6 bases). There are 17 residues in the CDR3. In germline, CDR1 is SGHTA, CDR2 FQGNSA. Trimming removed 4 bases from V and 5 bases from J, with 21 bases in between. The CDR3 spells CASSSNFGQRGDQPQHF. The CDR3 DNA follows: TGTGCCAGCAGCTCTAATTTCGGACAGCGAGGGGATCAGCCCCAGCATTTT.

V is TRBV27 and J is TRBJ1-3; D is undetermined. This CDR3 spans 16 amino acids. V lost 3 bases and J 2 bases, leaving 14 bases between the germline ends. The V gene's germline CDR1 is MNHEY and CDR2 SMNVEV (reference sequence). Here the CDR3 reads CASSFGGVSAGNTIYF. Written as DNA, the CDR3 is TGTGCCAGCAGTTTCGGCGGGGTTTCGGCTGGAAACACCATATATTTT.

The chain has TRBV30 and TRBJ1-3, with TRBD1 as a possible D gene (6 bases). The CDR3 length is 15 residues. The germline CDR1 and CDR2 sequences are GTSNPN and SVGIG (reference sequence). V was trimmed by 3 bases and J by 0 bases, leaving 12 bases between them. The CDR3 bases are TGTGCCTGGAGCGACAGGCTGATCTCTGGAAACACCATATATTTT. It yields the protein CAWSDRLISGNTIYF.

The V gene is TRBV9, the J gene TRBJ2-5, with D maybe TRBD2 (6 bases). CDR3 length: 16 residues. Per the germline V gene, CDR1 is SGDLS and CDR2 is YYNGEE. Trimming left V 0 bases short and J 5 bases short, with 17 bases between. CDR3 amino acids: CASSVAGRIYGETQYF. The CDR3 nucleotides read TGTGCCAGCAGCGTAGCCGGGAGAATCTATGGGGAGACCCAGTACTTC.

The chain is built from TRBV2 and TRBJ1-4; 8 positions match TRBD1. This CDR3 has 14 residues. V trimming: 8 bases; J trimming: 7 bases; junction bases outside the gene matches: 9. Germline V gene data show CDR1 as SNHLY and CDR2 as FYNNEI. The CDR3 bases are TGTGCCAGCCACGGTCAGGGGGCGATTGAAAAACTGTTTTTT. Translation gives CASHGQGAIEKLFF.

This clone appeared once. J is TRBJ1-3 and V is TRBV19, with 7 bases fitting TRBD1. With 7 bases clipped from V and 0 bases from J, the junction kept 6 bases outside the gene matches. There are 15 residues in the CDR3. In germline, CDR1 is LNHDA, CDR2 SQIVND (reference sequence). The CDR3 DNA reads TGTGCCAGTATTGACAGGGTTCCCTCTGGAAACACCATATATTTT. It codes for CASIDRVPSGNTIYF.

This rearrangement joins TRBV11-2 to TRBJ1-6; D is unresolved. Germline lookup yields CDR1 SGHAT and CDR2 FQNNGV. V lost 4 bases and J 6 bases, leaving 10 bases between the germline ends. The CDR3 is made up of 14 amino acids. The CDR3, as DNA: TGTGCCAGCAGCTCTACGCTCCTTAATTCACCCCTCCACTTT. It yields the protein CASSSTLLNSPLHF. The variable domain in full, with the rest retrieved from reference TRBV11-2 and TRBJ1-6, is EAGVAQSPRYKIIEKRQSVAFWCNPISGHATLYWYQQILGQGPKLLIQFQNNGVVDDSQLPKDRFSAERLKGVDSTLKIQPAKLEDSAVYLCASSSTLLNSPLHFGNGTRLTVT.

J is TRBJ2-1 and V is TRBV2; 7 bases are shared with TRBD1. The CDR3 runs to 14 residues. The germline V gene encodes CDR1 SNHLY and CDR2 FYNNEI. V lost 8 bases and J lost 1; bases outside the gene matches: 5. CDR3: CASGTDRSYNEQFF. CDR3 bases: TGTGCCAGCGGGACAGACAGGTCCTACAATGAGCAGTTCTTC.

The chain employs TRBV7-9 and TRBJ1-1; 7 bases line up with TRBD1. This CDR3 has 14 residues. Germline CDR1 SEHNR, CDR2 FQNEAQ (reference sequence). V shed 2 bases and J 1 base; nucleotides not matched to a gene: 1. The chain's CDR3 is CASSLRQGNTEAFF. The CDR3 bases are TGTGCCAGCAGCTTACGACAGGGGAACACTGAAGCTTTCTTT.

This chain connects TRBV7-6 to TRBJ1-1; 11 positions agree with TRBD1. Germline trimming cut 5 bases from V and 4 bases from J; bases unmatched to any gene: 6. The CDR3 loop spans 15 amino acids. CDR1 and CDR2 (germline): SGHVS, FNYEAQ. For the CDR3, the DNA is TGTGCCAGCAGCACCAGGGGGACAGGGGGCACTGAAGCTTTCTTT. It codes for CASSTRGTGGTEAFF.

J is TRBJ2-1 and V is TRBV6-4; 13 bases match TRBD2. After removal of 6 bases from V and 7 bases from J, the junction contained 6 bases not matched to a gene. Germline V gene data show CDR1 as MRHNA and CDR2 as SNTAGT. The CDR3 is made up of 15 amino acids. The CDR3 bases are TGTGCCAGCAGCGCCGGGACTAGCGGGAATAATGAGCAGTTCTTC. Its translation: CASSAGTSGNNEQFF.

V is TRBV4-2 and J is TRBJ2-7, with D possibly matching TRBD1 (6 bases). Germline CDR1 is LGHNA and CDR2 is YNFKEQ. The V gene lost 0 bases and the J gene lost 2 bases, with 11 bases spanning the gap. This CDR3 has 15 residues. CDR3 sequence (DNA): TGTGCCAGCAGCCAAGATGTGACAGGAACCTACGAGCAGTACTTC. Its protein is CASSQDVTGTYEQYF.

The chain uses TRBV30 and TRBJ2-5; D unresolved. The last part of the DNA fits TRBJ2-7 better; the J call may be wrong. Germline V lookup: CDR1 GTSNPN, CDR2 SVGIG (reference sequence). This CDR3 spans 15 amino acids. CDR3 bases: TGTGCCTGGAGTGTACCGAACGAAGACTCCTACGAGCAGTACTTC. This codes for CAWSVPNEDSYEQYF.

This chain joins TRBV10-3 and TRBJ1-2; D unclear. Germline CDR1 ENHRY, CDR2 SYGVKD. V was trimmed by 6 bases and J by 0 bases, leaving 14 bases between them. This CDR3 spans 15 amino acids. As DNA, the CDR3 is TGTGCCATCAGGGCCGGACTCTCAGCTAACTATGGCTACACCTTC. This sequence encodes CAIRAGLSANYGYTF.

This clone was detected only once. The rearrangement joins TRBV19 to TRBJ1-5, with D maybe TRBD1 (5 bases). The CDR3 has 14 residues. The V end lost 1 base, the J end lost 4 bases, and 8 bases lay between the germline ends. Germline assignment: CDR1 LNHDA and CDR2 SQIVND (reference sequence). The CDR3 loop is CASSIVAGNQPQHF. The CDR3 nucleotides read TGTGCCAGTAGTATAGTGGCAGGGAATCAGCCCCAGCATTTT.

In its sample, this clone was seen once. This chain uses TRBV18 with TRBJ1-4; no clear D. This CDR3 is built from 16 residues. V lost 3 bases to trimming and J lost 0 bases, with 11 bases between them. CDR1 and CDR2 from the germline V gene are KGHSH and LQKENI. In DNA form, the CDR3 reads TGTGCCAGCTCACCTGGGCAGACCACAACTAATGAAAAACTGTTTTTT. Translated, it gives CASSPGQTTTNEKLFF.

The CDR3 protein is CASSPRQGYRFTEAFF. Here the CDR3 DNA reads TGTGCCAGCAGCCCCCGACAGGGCTACCGATTCACTGAAGCTTTCTTT. The rearrangement joins TRBV7-2 to TRBJ1-1; 7 bases are a match to TRBD1. J lost 4 bases, V lost 5 bases, and 13 bases had no gene match. Germline assignment: CDR1 SGHTA and CDR2 FQGNSA. The CDR3 is made up of 16 amino acids.

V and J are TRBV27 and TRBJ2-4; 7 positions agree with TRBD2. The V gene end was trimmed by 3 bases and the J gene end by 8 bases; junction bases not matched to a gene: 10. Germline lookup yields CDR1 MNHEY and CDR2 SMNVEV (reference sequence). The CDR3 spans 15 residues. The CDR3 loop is CASSLGDYGVYIQYF. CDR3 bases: TGTGCCAGCAGTTTGGGGGACTACGGGGTGTACATTCAGTACTTC.

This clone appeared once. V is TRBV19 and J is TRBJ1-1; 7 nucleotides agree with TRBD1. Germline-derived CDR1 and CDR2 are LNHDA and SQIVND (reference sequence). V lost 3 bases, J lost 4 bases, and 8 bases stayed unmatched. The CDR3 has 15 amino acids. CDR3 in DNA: TGTGCCAGTAGTATGGGACAGACGGTGGGCACTGAAGCTTTCTTT. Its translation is CASSMGQTVGTEAFF.

The CDR3 loop is CASSLSFRTGDYKNIQYF. CDR3 sequence (DNA): TGTGCCAGCAGCTTATCGTTTCGGACAGGGGACTACAAAAACATTCAGTACTTC. The chain carries TRBV11-2 and TRBJ2-4; 9 bases map to TRBD1. V shed 2 bases and J 3 bases; nucleotides not matched to a gene: 11. CDR1 is SGHAT, CDR2 FQNNGV, per germline. The CDR3 totals 18 residues.